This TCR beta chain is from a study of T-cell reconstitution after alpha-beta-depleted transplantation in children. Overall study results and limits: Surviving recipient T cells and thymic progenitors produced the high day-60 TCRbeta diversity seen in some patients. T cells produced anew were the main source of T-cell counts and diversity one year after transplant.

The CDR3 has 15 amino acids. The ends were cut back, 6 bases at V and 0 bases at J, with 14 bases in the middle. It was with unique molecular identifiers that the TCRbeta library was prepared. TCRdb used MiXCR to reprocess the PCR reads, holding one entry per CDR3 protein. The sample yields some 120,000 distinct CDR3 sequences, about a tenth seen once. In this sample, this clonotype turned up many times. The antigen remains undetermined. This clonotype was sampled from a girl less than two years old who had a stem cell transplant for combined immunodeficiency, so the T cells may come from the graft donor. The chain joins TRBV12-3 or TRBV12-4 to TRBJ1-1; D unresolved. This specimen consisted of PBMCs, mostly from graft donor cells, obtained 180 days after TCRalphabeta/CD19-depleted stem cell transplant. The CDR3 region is CASSPGSVMNTEAFF. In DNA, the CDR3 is TGTGCCAGCAGCCCCGGGTCGGTGATGAACACTGAAGCTTTCTTT.